The rows below give T cell receptor beta chains drawn from one sample of a study of cytomegalovirus exposure and HLA in healthy donors. The table came from immunoSEQ multiplex PCR; TCRdb's copy has only in-frame clones and leaves some out. Here the sample spans 150,000 to 200,000 clones, approximately 81% being singletons. The specimen was PBMCs. The receptors stem from a woman aged 45 to 65 in good health and CMV-seronegative. CDR3s include the opening cysteine and the closing phenylalanine or tryptophan. The D gene is left open where the match is weak. For some rows the clone size is stated as once, few or many, or as a class when expanded; others skip it.

size	V	J	D	DNA	CDR3
few	TRBV30	TRBJ2-5	TRBD2	TGTGCCTGGAGTGTGGACGGGGGGGCACGAGAGACCCAGTACTTC	CAWSVDGGARETQYF
.	TRBV28	TRBJ2-3	.	TGTGCCAGCAGTTTATATCGGCCCCGACAGCAGGGGATAAGCACAGATACGCAGTATTTT	CASSLYRPRQQGISTDTQYF
.	TRBV5-6	TRBJ2-1	TRBD1	TGTGCCAGCAGAAAAGACAGGGGTGATGAGCAGTTCTTC	CASRKDRGDEQFF
few	TRBV7-9	TRBJ1-3	.	TGTGCCAGCAGCTTATTACTTCAGGGCAACTCTGGAAACACCATATATTTT	CASSLLLQGNSGNTIYF
.	TRBV7-9	TRBJ2-1	TRBD2	TGTGCCAGCAGCTTAGAGCCTAGCGGGTATGAGCAGTTCTTC	CASSLEPSGYEQFF
few	TRBV18	TRBJ2-3	TRBD1	TGTGCCAGCTCACGCAAGACAGGGGCGAAGCAAGAGGATACGCAGTATTTT	CASSRKTGAKQEDTQYF
.	TRBV4-3	TRBJ1-2	.	TGCGCCAGCAGCCAAGCGGCGGGGTTCTATGGCTACACCTTC	CASSQAAGFYGYTF
.	TRBV6-1	TRBJ1-6	.	TGTGCCAGCAGTGAACCCAGGGCCTTTTCACCCCTCCACTTT	CASSEPRAFSPLHF
.	TRBV19	TRBJ1-5	.	TGTGCCAGTAGTATGGCGGGAATCCACCAGCCCCAGCATTTT	CASSMAGIHQPQHF
.	TRBV15	TRBJ2-5	TRBD2	TGTGCCACCAGCAGAGATAGCGGGAGTCGGGAGACCCAGTACTTC	CATSRDSGSRETQYF
.	TRBV7-7	TRBJ2-1	.	TGTGCTAGCAGCTTAGAGCCAGGGATTCGGAATGAGCAGTTCTTC	CASSLEPGIRNEQFF
.	TRBV5-8	TRBJ1-6	.	TGTGCCAGCAGCTGGTGGGGGGTTGTTGATTCACCCCTCCACTTT	CASSWWGVVDSPLHF
.	TRBV5-4	TRBJ1-2	TRBD1	TGTGCCAGCAGCCCAGGACAGGGAAACTATGGCTACACCTTC	CASSPGQGNYGYTF
.	TRBV29-1	TRBJ2-7	.	TGCAGCGTTGAACGGGAAGGAGCTTCCTACGAGCAGTACTTC	CSVEREGASYEQYF
.	TRBV5-1	TRBJ2-2	TRBD1	TGCGCCAGCAGCTTAGGCCCCGGGACAGCTACCGGGGAGCTGTTTTTT	CASSLGPGTATGELFF
once	TRBV6-5	TRBJ1-2	TRBD1	TGTGCCAGCAGTGACACAGGGGGAGGATATGGCTACACCTTC	CASSDTGGGYGYTF
.	TRBV28	TRBJ1-1	.	TGTGCCAGCAGCTGGACAGCGAACACTGAAGCTTTCTTT	CASSWTANTEAFF
.	TRBV19	TRBJ1-5	.	TGTGCCAGTAGCATACCAGGGAGCAATCAGCCCCAGCATTTT	CASSIPGSNQPQHF
.	TRBV5-1	TRBJ2-7	TRBD1	TGCGCCAGCAGCTGGGACAGCTCCTACGAGCAGTACTTC	CASSWDSSYEQYF
.	TRBV5-4	TRBJ2-2	TRBD2	TGTGCCAGCAGCTACACTAGCGGACGAACCGGGGAGCTGTTTTTT	CASSYTSGRTGELFF
.	TRBV15	TRBJ2-3	.	TGTGCCACCAGCAGAGGGAAGGGGGGAGGGGATACGCAGTATTTT	CATSRGKGGGDTQYF
.	TRBV6-5	TRBJ2-7	TRBD2	TGTGCCAGCAGATCCAGCGGGAACCCCTTCGAGCAGTACTTC	CASRSSGNPFEQYF
.	TRBV4-2	TRBJ1-4	.	TGTGCCAGCAGCCAAGATTCAGGGCTGGTTGCAACTAATGAAAAACTGTTTTTT	CASSQDSGLVATNEKLFF
once	TRBV27	TRBJ2-7	TRBD1	TGTGCCAGCAGTTCCCGGGACAGGGGATATGACGAGCAGTACTTC	CASSSRDRGYDEQYF
.	TRBV28	TRBJ1-1	.	TGTGCCAGCAGTTTATACAGGGTAACTGAAGCTTTCTTT	CASSLYRVTEAFF
.	TRBV9	TRBJ1-3	.	TGTGCCAGCAGCGTAGCAATTGGAAACACCATATATTTT	CASSVAIGNTIYF
once	TRBV6-6	TRBJ1-2	.	TGTGCCAGCAGTTACCCCGGGGGGGGAGAGGGCTACACCTTC	CASSYPGGGEGYTF
.	TRBV7-2	TRBJ2-7	.	TGTGCCAGCAGCTCCTACACTAACTCCTACGAGCAGTACTTC	CASSSYTNSYEQYF
.	TRBV6-5	TRBJ2-2	TRBD1	TGTGCCAGCAGTTACTCGTCGGGCAGGGGGAACGGGGAGCTGTTTTTT	CASSYSSGRGNGELFF
.	TRBV27	TRBJ1-5	.	TGTGCCAGCAGTTTATCTAGAGATCAGCCCCAGCATTTT	CASSLSRDQPQHF
.	TRBV19	TRBJ1-2	TRBD1	TGTGCCAGTAGTATGCAGGGGGCTAGCTATGGCTACACCTTC	CASSMQGASYGYTF
.	TRBV7-9	TRBJ1-1	.	TGTGCCAGCAGCTCGGAGGCTTGGACTGAAGCTTTCTTT	CASSSEAWTEAFF
.	TRBV11-3	TRBJ2-7	TRBD1	TGTGCCAGCAGCCCCGGACAGGGGGGGTCCTACGAGCAGTACTTC	CASSPGQGGSYEQYF
.	TRBV9	TRBJ2-2	.	TGTGCCAGCAGCGTAGTGGTGGGCTCGAACACCGGGGAGCTGTTTTTT	CASSVVVGSNTGELFF
.	TRBV28	TRBJ1-5	.	TGTGCCAGCAGTTTACTGTTCGGACCGGGGGGGAATCAGCCCCAGCATTTT	CASSLLFGPGGNQPQHF
.	TRBV5-1	TRBJ2-2	.	TGCGCCAGCAGCTTCCCATCGGGACAGAACACCGGGGAGCTGTTTTTT	CASSFPSGQNTGELFF
.	TRBV6-5	TRBJ1-1	TRBD1	TGTGCCAGCATCCAGGGGGCTCGGAACACTGAAGCTTTCTTT	CASIQGARNTEAFF